Shown below are 22 T cell receptor beta chains from a single sample sequenced in a study of blood T cell repertoires in COVID-19. Only in-frame clones appear in the TCRdb table, and some are missing; sequencing was by immunoSEQ multiplex PCR. This sample carries some 300,000 clones, more than 75% of them seen once, and the ten largest clones take around 2%. Sequencing was carried out using PBMCs or T cells enriched from blood (not recorded which). The receptors derive from a woman aged 55-70 years in a cohort exposed to, infected with or recovered from COVID-19 (not recorded which).

The rearrangement uses TRBV12-3 or TRBV12-4 and TRBJ2-7; 7 bases fit TRBD1. This CDR3 has 13 amino acids. Trimming cost V 5 bases and J 8 bases; bases outside gene matches: 9. CDR3 sequence reads: CASSLGQVLKQYF. The DNA for the CDR3 is TGTGCCAGCAGTCTAGGACAGGTCTTGAAGCAGTACTTC.

The V call is TRBV3-1 (or the pseudogene TRBV3-2), the J call TRBJ1-2, with TRBD1 matching over 9 bases. V was pared by 2 bases and J by 6 bases, with 10 bases of the junction left unmatched. The germline gives CDR1 LGHDT, CDR2 YNNKEL (reference sequence). This CDR3 is 16 amino acids long. The CDR3 DNA reads TGTGCCAGCAGCCAACTGGACAGGGGAAGGCGGCATGGCTACACCTTC. This translates into CASSQLDRGRRHGYTF.

CDR3 sequence reads: CASSQILAGTDTQYF. The CDR3 DNA follows: TGTGCCAGCAGCCAAATACTAGCGGGCACAGATACGCAGTATTTT. The genes are TRBV7-3 and TRBJ2-3; 8 nucleotides line up with TRBD2. Germline CDR1 and CDR2: SGHTA and FQGTGA. Unmatched junction bases numbered 5, after V lost 5 bases and J lost 1 base. The CDR3 is 15 amino acids.

As concerns this clone: Other DNA sequences in the same sample also yield this CDR3. The genes are TRBV3-1 (or the pseudogene TRBV3-2) and TRBJ2-1; 11 bases line up with TRBD2. CDR1 and CDR2 (germline): LGHDT, YNNKEL (reference sequence). J lost 7 bases, V lost 3 bases, and 5 bases had no gene match. The CDR3 extends over 15 amino acids. This CDR3 is CASSQTGTSGNEQFF. For the CDR3, the DNA is TGTGCCAGCAGCCAGACCGGGACTAGCGGTAATGAGCAGTTCTTC.

This chain connects TRBV6-6 to TRBJ2-5; 9 positions match TRBD1. Germline CDR1 reads MNHNY; CDR2 reads SVGAGI (reference sequence). The trim removed 3 bases at V and 3 bases at J, leaving 8 bases unmatched. The CDR3 has 16 amino acids. The CDR3 DNA follows: TGTGCCAGCAGTTATATCGGACAGGGGTACAAAGAGACCCAGTACTTC. Translating gives CASSYIGQGYKETQYF.

This chain links TRBV2 with TRBJ2-6; the D gene is possibly TRBD2 (7 bases). Trimming took 2 bases from V and 0 from J, leaving 14 bases between them. This CDR3 has 18 residues. Germline V lookup: CDR1 SNHLY, CDR2 FYNNEI. The CDR3 DNA reads TGTGCCAGCAGTGAAAGGGAGGGACACCTCTCTGGGGCCAACGTCCTGACTTTC. This gives the protein CASSEREGHLSGANVLTF.

This chain joins TRBV5-8 and TRBJ1-5, with 11 bases identical to TRBD1. V shed 4 bases and J 0 bases; nucleotides not matched to a gene: 6. The CDR3 consists of 17 residues. CDR1 is SGHTS, CDR2 YDEGEE, per germline. The CDR3 spells CASSLGQGVLSNQPQHF. The DNA for the CDR3 is TGTGCCAGCAGCCTGGGACAGGGGGTACTTAGCAATCAGCCCCAGCATTTT.

This chain uses TRBV7-2 with TRBJ2-7, with D unclear. CDR1 is SGHTA and CDR2 is FQGNSA in the germline V gene. Trimming left V 2 bases short and J 3 bases short, with 11 bases between. This CDR3 region has 14 residues. This CDR3 is CASSLTQQIYEQYF. Written as DNA, the CDR3 is TGTGCCAGCAGCTTAACACAGCAGATCTACGAGCAGTACTTC.

This clone occurred once. The chain carries TRBV10-1 and TRBJ2-1; D might be TRBD1 (5 bases). Trimming removed 4 bases from V and 7 bases from J, with 11 bases in between. There are 13 residues in the CDR3. Germline V gene lookup returns CDR1 WNHNN and CDR2 SYGVQD (reference sequence). The CDR3 sequence is CASSAIRTNEQFF. The CDR3 DNA sequence: TGCGCCAGCAGTGCTATTCGGACAAATGAGCAGTTCTTC.

The chain couples TRBV18 to TRBJ2-2; 7 bases are shared with TRBD1. Germline CDR1 KGHSH, CDR2 LQKENI. The CDR3 consists of 16 residues. Trimming removed 3 bases from V and 5 bases from J; junction bases left unmatched: 9. In DNA form, the CDR3 reads TGTGCCAGCTCACCCCAGGGGGACCCCCGGACCGGGGAGCTGTTTTTT. It yields the protein CASSPQGDPRTGELFF. Full variable domain (missing parts from reference TRBV18 and TRBJ2-2): NAGVMQNPRHLVRRRGQEARLRCSPMKGHSHVYWYRQLPEEGLKFMVYLQKENIIDESGMPKERFSAEFPKEGPSILRIQQVVRGDSAAYFCASSPQGDPRTGELFFGEGSRLTVL.

This clone was counted a single time. V usage is TRBV4-1 and J usage is TRBJ1-1; D gene unclear. Trimming cost V 6 bases and J 1 base, with 9 bases left between them. Germline CDR1 is MGHRA and CDR2 is YSYEKL. The CDR3 extends over 13 amino acids. The CDR3 here is CASSTTENTEAFF. The CDR3 bases are TGCGCCAGCAGTACCACAGAGAACACTGAAGCTTTCTTT.

CDR3 protein: CASSDGVASGPTDTQYF. CDR3 in DNA: TGTGCCAGCAGCGACGGGGTGGCTAGCGGACCCACAGATACGCAGTATTTT. This chain joins TRBV9 and TRBJ2-3, with 7 bases lining up with TRBD2. Losses at the gene ends were 3 bases for V and 2 bases for J; bases not matched to a gene: 12. The V gene's germline CDR1 is SGDLS and CDR2 YYNGEE. The CDR3 runs 17 residues. The variable domain in full, with the rest retrieved from reference TRBV9 and TRBJ2-3, is DSGVTQTPKHLITATGQRVTLRCSPRSGDLSVYWYQQSLDQGLQFLIQYYNGEERAKGNILERFSAQQFPDLHSELNLSSLELGDSALYFCASSDGVASGPTDTQYFGPGTRLTVL.

This chain joins TRBV5-1 and TRBJ1-5, with TRBD1 identical over 9 bases. The germline V gene encodes CDR1 SGHRS and CDR2 YFSETQ. The CDR3 runs 16 residues. Germline trimming cut 5 bases from V and 4 bases from J; bases unmatched to any gene: 10. The CDR3 spells CASSPGQGRKNQPQHF. As DNA, the CDR3 is TGCGCCAGCAGTCCTGGACAGGGGCGTAAGAATCAGCCCCAGCATTTT.

The rearrangement uses TRBV25-1 and TRBJ2-2; 10 nucleotides match TRBD2. This CDR3 has 14 residues. V lost 9 bases and J lost 3; bases outside the gene matches: 4. Per the germline V gene, CDR1 is MGHDK and CDR2 is SYGVNS. The DNA for the CDR3 is TGTGCCAGACCTAGCGGGAGACACACCGGGGAGCTGTTTTTT. Residues: CARPSGRHTGELFF.

The V gene is TRBV7-8, the J gene TRBJ2-1, with 8 positions matching TRBD2. The CDR3 is 17 residues long. V shed 4 bases, J shed 7 bases, and the junction held 15 bases outside the gene matches. Germline lookup yields CDR1 SGHVS and CDR2 FQNEAQ. CDR3 coding DNA: TGTGCCAGCAGCTCCTCGGGTAGCGGGAAAGGCCTTAATGAGCAGTTCTTC. Residues: CASSSSGSGKGLNEQFF. Full variable domain (rest looked up from reference TRBV7-8 and TRBJ2-1): GAGVSQSPRYKVAKRGQDVALRCDPISGHVSLFWYQQALGQGPEFLTYFQNEAQLDKSGLPSDRFFAERPEGSVSTLKIQRTQQEDSAVYLCASSSSGSGKGLNEQFFGPGTRLTVL.

J is TRBJ1-1 and V is TRBV12-3 or TRBV12-4, with a tentative D call TRBD1 (5 bases). The CDR3 contains 13 residues. Deletions cut 3 bases from V and 7 bases from J, with 12 bases between. The CDR3 coding sequence is TGTGCCAGCAGTTTGGGGCTCAGGCTTGAAGCTTTCTTT. This translates into CASSLGLRLEAFF.

The rearrangement joins TRBV28 to TRBJ2-3; tentative D call: TRBD1 (6 bases). Germline lookup yields CDR1 MDHEN and CDR2 SYDVKM. Trimming shortened V by 2 bases and J by 3 bases, and 9 bases separated the two germline ends. The CDR3 runs 14 residues. The CDR3 bases are TGTGCCAGCAGTTTAAACAGGGTAACAGATACGCAGTATTTT. Protein: CASSLNRVTDTQYF.

This chain connects TRBV5-1 to TRBJ2-6, with TRBD1 matching 8 bases. The CDR3 has 16 amino acids. J was trimmed by 3 bases and V by 2 bases; bases with no gene match: 4. Germline assignment: CDR1 SGHRS and CDR2 YFSETQ. CDR3 in DNA: TGCGCCAGCAGCTTACAGGGGGAGGTTGGGGCCAACGTCCTGACTTTC. Translated: CASSLQGEVGANVLTF.

V usage is TRBV4-3 and J usage is TRBJ2-7, with no clear D. Trimming shortened V by 0 bases and J by 3 bases, and 12 bases separated the two germline ends. The germline V gene has CDR1 LGHNA and CDR2 YSLEER. The CDR3 runs to 15 residues. In DNA form, the CDR3 reads TGCGCCAGCAGCCAAGAATCTGATTACTACTACGAGCAGTACTTC. Protein: CASSQESDYYYEQYF.

The V call is TRBV7-8, the J call TRBJ2-1; TRBD2 aligns across 7 bases. The V and J ends lost 5 bases and 5 bases, in that order; junction bases with no gene match: 12. The V gene's germline CDR1 is SGHVS and CDR2 FQNEAQ. The CDR3 contains 16 residues. CDR3 protein: CASSMPDLAENNEQFF. The CDR3, as DNA: TGTGCCAGCAGCATGCCCGACCTAGCGGAAAACAATGAGCAGTTCTTC.

The chain combines TRBV7-9 with TRBJ2-7, with D perhaps matching TRBD2 (5 bases). The CDR3 covers 14 residues. V was pared by 5 bases and J by 2 bases, with 13 bases between. Germline V gene data show CDR1 as SEHNR and CDR2 as FQNEAQ (reference sequence). The CDR3 here is CASSLAGGAYEQYF. CDR3 nucleotide sequence: TGTGCCAGCAGCCTGGCGGGCGGAGCCTACGAGCAGTACTTC.

The rearrangement joins TRBV5-1 to TRBJ1-3, with D hard to call. The CDR3 contains 15 residues. V dropped 0 bases and J dropped 1 base, with 8 bases sitting between them. CDR1 is SGHRS and CDR2 is YFSETQ in the germline V gene. The chain's CDR3 is CASSLEAGSGNTIYF. In DNA, the CDR3 is TGCGCCAGCAGCTTGGAAGCGGGATCTGGAAACACCATATATTTT.